Presented here are 17 T cell receptor beta chains from one specimen sequenced in a study of shared clonotypes between healthy human individuals. Some clones are missing from TCRdb's copy, which holds only in-frame ones; the method was immunoSEQ multiplex PCR. The repertoire holds 600,000 to 800,000 clones, about two thirds seen once, with around 1.8% in the top ten. Sequenced input: memory CD4+ T cells sorted from blood. Subset noted: CD45RA-negative fraction. Source of these receptors: a woman aged 25 to 39 in good health.

The CDR3 here is CASSELGGSGAQHF. The DNA of the CDR3 is TGTGCCAGCAGTGAACTCGGCGGGTCAGGGGCCCAGCATTTT. The rearrangement links TRBV6-1 to TRBJ1-5; TRBD1 is a possible D gene (6 bases). This CDR3 has 14 amino acids. Germline lookup yields CDR1 MNHNS and CDR2 SASEGT. Trimming stripped 2 bases from V and 11 bases from J, with 16 bases between.

J is TRBJ2-1 and V is TRBV9; D remains ambiguous. Per the germline V gene, CDR1 is SGDLS and CDR2 is YYNGEE. CDR3 size: 14 residues. V lost 0 bases and J 5 bases, leaving 9 bases between the germline ends. The CDR3 here is CASSVGTVHNEQFF. DNA for the CDR3: TGTGCCAGCAGCGTAGGAACGGTTCACAATGAGCAGTTCTTC.

The chain recombines TRBV28 with TRBJ2-7, with no clear D. V shed 2 bases and J shed 6 bases, with 8 bases lying between them. This CDR3 is 12 amino acids long. The germline V gene encodes CDR1 MDHEN and CDR2 SYDVKM. As DNA, the CDR3 is TGTGCCAGCAGTTTAAGATTTCGCGAGCAGTACTTC. This gives the protein CASSLRFREQYF.

The chain has TRBV18 and TRBJ1-2, with 11 bases matching TRBD1. From germline, CDR1 is KGHSH and CDR2 LQKENI. The J segment lost 0 bases and the V segment lost 2 bases, leaving 8 bases of the junction unmatched. The CDR3 runs to 18 residues. CDR3 sequence (DNA): TGTGCCAGCTCACCAAGCGAGGACAGGGGGCCTGCTAACTATGGCTACACCTTC. Translating gives CASSPSEDRGPANYGYTF. Full variable domain (outside the CDR3, taken from reference TRBV18 and TRBJ1-2): NAGVMQNPRHLVRRRGQEARLRCSPMKGHSHVYWYRQLPEEGLKFMVYLQKENIIDESGMPKERFSAEFPKEGPSILRIQQVVRGDSAAYFCASSPSEDRGPANYGYTFGSGTRLTVV.

This clone was counted a few times. The V call is TRBV19, the J call TRBJ2-1; D is uncertain. CDR3 length: 13 residues. The germline CDR1 and CDR2 sequences are LNHDA and SQIVND (reference sequence). V lost 9 bases and J 6 bases, leaving 15 bases between the germline ends. Here the CDR3 reads CASLYVGTNEQFF. The CDR3 bases are TGTGCCAGCCTATACGTGGGTACCAATGAGCAGTTCTTC.

On this clone itself: This sample also contains other DNA sequences that code for the same CDR3. The V and J genes are TRBV5-4 and TRBJ1-1; D unclear. V was pared by 2 bases and J by 3 bases, with 8 bases between. Per germline, CDR1 SGHNT and CDR2 YYREEE (reference sequence). CDR3 length equals 13 residues. In DNA, the CDR3 is TGTGCCAGCAGCTTCGGGCGGGACACTGAAGCTTTCTTT. Translating it yields CASSFGRDTEAFF. Full variable domain (rest looked up from reference TRBV5-4 and TRBJ1-1): ETGVTQSPTHLIKTRGQQVTLRCSSQSGHNTVSWYQQALGQGPQFIFQYYREEENGRGNFPPRFSGLQFPNYSSELNVNALELDDSALYLCASSFGRDTEAFFGQGTRLTVV.

This clone was observed a single time. This chain joins TRBV18 and TRBJ1-1, with 7 positions matching TRBD1. V dropped 3 bases and J dropped 1; count of bases not matched to a gene: 8. This CDR3 comprises 16 residues. Germline-derived CDR1 and CDR2 are KGHSH and LQKENI. The CDR3 nucleotides are TGTGCCAGCTCACCCATGAACAGGGGTGCGAACACTGAAGCTTTCTTT. Its translation: CASSPMNRGANTEAFF.

V gene TRBV5-6 combines with J gene TRBJ2-7; 7 bases fit TRBD1. The germline CDR1 and CDR2 sequences are SGHDT and YYEEEE. The CDR3 has 13 amino acids. Trimming at V came to 2 bases and at J to 4 bases, leaving 3 bases not matched to a gene. The CDR3 reads CASSFNRGYEQYF. CDR3 sequence (DNA): TGTGCCAGCAGCTTTAACAGGGGTTACGAGCAGTACTTC.

This clone was seen repeatedly, ten times or more. The V call is TRBV6-6, the J call TRBJ1-5, with unresolved D. Per germline, CDR1 MNHNY and CDR2 SVGAGI (reference sequence). V dropped 6 bases and J dropped 5 bases, with 11 bases sitting between them. This CDR3 has 13 residues. CDR3 in DNA: TGTGCCAGCAGCCGTGGGAGCGATCAGCCCCAGCATTTT. Encoded protein: CASSRGSDQPQHF.

The rearrangement uses TRBV25-1 and TRBJ2-5; 11 positions match TRBD2. Per the germline V gene, CDR1 is MGHDK and CDR2 is SYGVNS. The CDR3 extends over 18 amino acids. Trimming cost V 4 bases and J 2 bases; bases outside gene matches: 12. CDR3 amino acids: CASSGRVGTSGEQETQYF. For the CDR3, the DNA is TGTGCCAGCAGTGGCCGTGTCGGGACTAGCGGAGAACAAGAGACCCAGTACTTC. Together with reference TRBV25-1 and TRBJ2-5, the CDR3 gives the full variable domain: EADIYQTPRYLVIGTGKKITLECSQTMGHDKMYWYQQDPGMELHLIHYSYGVNSTEKGDLSSESTVSRIRTEHFPLTLESARPSHTSQYLCASSGRVGTSGEQETQYFGPGTRLLVL.

The chain links TRBV15 to TRBJ1-2; a weak D match, TRBD1 (6 bases). V was trimmed by 8 bases and J by 3 bases, leaving 10 bases between them. The CDR3 spans 12 residues. CDR1 is LNHNV, CDR2 YYDKDF, per germline (reference sequence). CDR3 amino acids: CATGGGDYGYTF. The CDR3 DNA is TGTGCCACCGGAGGGGGTGACTATGGCTACACCTTC.

The rearrangement uses TRBV5-1 and TRBJ1-1; D perhaps matches TRBD1 (6 bases). V was shortened by 0 bases and J by 3 bases, with 18 bases between the two germline ends. The length of the CDR3 is 17 residues. Germline values: CDR1 SGHRS, CDR2 YFSETQ. CDR3 loop: CASSLGVRGQVDTEAFF. DNA for the CDR3: TGCGCCAGCAGCTTGGGAGTACGGGGGCAGGTCGACACTGAAGCTTTCTTT.

V usage is TRBV5-4 and J usage is TRBJ2-2; 10 positions match TRBD1. With V trimmed by 2 bases and J by 5 bases, 3 bases remained unmatched. The germline V gene has CDR1 SGHNT and CDR2 YYREEE (reference sequence). The CDR3 runs 15 residues. The CDR3 DNA sequence: TGTGCCAGCAGCTTCGGACAGGGGGAGACCGGGGAGCTGTTTTTT. Its protein is CASSFGQGETGELFF.

This clone was counted a few times. The chain couples TRBV6-1 to TRBJ2-2; 8 bases fit TRBD1. The germline V gene encodes CDR1 MNHNS and CDR2 SASEGT. With 10 bases clipped from V and 5 bases from J, the junction kept 9 bases outside the gene matches. This CDR3 comprises 14 residues. CDR3 residues: CAIQTGVLTGELFF. The CDR3 coding sequence is TGTGCCATTCAGACAGGGGTATTGACCGGGGAGCTGTTTTTT.

V and J are TRBV7-2 and TRBJ1-2; the match to TRBD1 covers 7 bases. Germline CDR1 reads SGHTA; CDR2 reads FQGNSA. CDR3 length: 13 amino acids. Trimming took 8 bases from V and 4 from J; bases not matched to a gene: 7. CDR3 bases: TGTGCCAGCCTGAGGGGGCGCGGCTATGGCTACACCTTC. This codes for CASLRGRGYGYTF.

This chain connects TRBV19 to TRBJ1-4, with no clear D. Per the germline V gene, CDR1 is LNHDA and CDR2 is SQIVND (reference sequence). Trimming took off 5 bases at V and 2 bases at J, with 12 bases between the two ends. The CDR3 length is 15 residues. CDR3 region: CASSPWEATNEKLFF. The CDR3 nucleotides are TGTGCCAGTAGTCCCTGGGAGGCGACTAATGAAAAACTGTTTTTT.

This clone was counted ten times or more. The chain links TRBV25-1 to TRBJ2-7; D is unresolved. The CDR3 runs 15 residues. The germline V gene encodes CDR1 MGHDK and CDR2 SYGVNS. The germline V and J ends were trimmed by 2 bases and 3 bases, with 14 bases remaining between them. CDR3 coding DNA: TGTGCCAGCAGTGAAGGTAGGCAGTTGGGCTACGAGCAGTACTTC. It specifies CASSEGRQLGYEQYF.